The 4 T cell receptor beta chains below come from one sample, sequenced in a study of cytomegalovirus exposure and HLA in healthy donors. This table comes from immunoSEQ multiplex PCR, and its TCRdb copy is limited to in-frame clones, with some not included. The sample lists roughly 260,000 clones; around 90% were seen once. The sample consisted of PBMCs. The receptors derive from a young woman in good health and CMV-seronegative.

This sequence joins TRBV7-9 and TRBJ2-5, with a tentative D call TRBD1 (5 bases). The ends were cut back, 1 base at V and 2 bases at J, with 17 bases in the middle. CDR1 and CDR2 (germline): SEHNR, FQNEAQ (reference sequence). CDR3 length: 17 amino acids. CDR3 in amino acids: CASSLVYWGKAQETQYF. In nucleotides, the CDR3 is TGTGCCAGCAGCTTAGTTTATTGGGGCAAAGCACAAGAGACCCAGTACTTC.

The V call is TRBV19, the J call TRBJ2-1, with TRBD2 identical over 13 bases. CDR3 length equals 17 residues. V dropped 8 bases and J dropped 0; count of bases not matched to a gene: 7. Germline V lookup: CDR1 LNHDA, CDR2 SQIVND (reference sequence). For the CDR3, the DNA is TGTGCCAGTGCCCCGGGACTAGCGGGGTACTCCTACAATGAGCAGTTCTTC. This codes for CASAPGLAGYSYNEQFF.

The V call is TRBV14, the J call TRBJ2-5; maybe TRBD1 (5 bases). Germline CDR1 and CDR2: SGHDN and FVKESK. The CDR3 consists of 16 residues. The V end was cut by 1 base, the J end by 0 bases, with 12 bases between. Here the CDR3 reads CASSQGRDSHQETQYF. DNA for the CDR3: TGTGCCAGCAGCCAAGGGCGAGACAGCCACCAAGAGACCCAGTACTTC. The full variable domain, in which reference TRBV14 and TRBJ2-5 provide the parts outside the CDR3, is EAGVTQFPSHSVIEKGQTVTLRCDPISGHDNLYWYRRVMGKEIKFLLHFVKESKQDESGMPNNRFLAERTGGTYSTLKVQPAELEDSGVYFCASSQGRDSHQETQYFGPGTRLLVL.

This chain connects TRBV13 to TRBJ2-7; 7 bases align to TRBD2. The length of the CDR3 is 15 residues. The germline V gene encodes CDR1 PRHDT and CDR2 FYEKMQ (reference sequence). Trimming cost V 3 bases and J 2 bases; bases outside gene matches: 7. The chain's CDR3 is CASSFGLDTPYEQYV. Written as DNA, the CDR3 is TGTGCCAGCAGCTTTGGACTAGATACCCCCTACGAGCAGTACGTC.